The 17 T cell receptor beta chains listed next were all sequenced from one sample in a study of identical twins. TCRdb analysed the 5' RACE reads with MiXCR anew, one entry per CDR3 protein. The sample shows around 680,000 distinct CDR3 sequences, 8.5% to 9.5% of them seen only once. These data were also reused for a study on yellow fever vaccine responses in identical twins.

The sequencing input was PBMCs. All receptors come from a young woman in good health.

The chain is built from TRBV5-1 and TRBJ2-7, with unresolved D. The CDR3 sequence is 15 residues long. V was shortened by 0 bases and J by 2 bases, with 12 bases between the two germline ends. The V gene's germline CDR1 is SGHRS and CDR2 YFSETQ. This chain's CDR3 is CASSLADKGTYEQYF. In nucleotides, the CDR3 is TGCGCCAGCAGCTTGGCAGATAAGGGAACCTACGAGCAGTACTTC.

The V and J genes are TRBV7-2 and TRBJ2-5; 12 nucleotides align to TRBD2. The CDR3 consists of 16 residues. J gave up 2 bases and V 4 bases, and 5 bases lay outside the gene matches. The germline V gene encodes CDR1 SGHTA and CDR2 FQGNSA. The CDR3 loop reads CASSSYGLAGQETQYF. The CDR3 bases are TGTGCCAGCAGCTCCTATGGACTAGCGGGGCAAGAGACCCAGTACTTC.

This sequence joins TRBV11-2 and TRBJ2-1, with 11 bases that match TRBD2. The CDR3 spans 19 residues. Germline CDR1 SGHAT, CDR2 FQNNGV. The V segment lost 4 bases and the J segment 7 bases; nucleotides outside the gene matches: 18. CDR3 nucleotide sequence: TGTGCCAGCAGCTCGATTGCTGGGTCTCTAGCGGGGGGAGGGAATGAGCAGTTCTTC. Translating it yields CASSSIAGSLAGGGNEQFF. The full variable domain, rest sourced from reference TRBV11-2 and TRBJ2-1, is EAGVAQSPRYKIIEKRQSVAFWCNPISGHATLYWYQQILGQGPKLLIQFQNNGVVDDSQLPKDRFSAERLKGVDSTLKIQPAKLEDSAVYLCASSSIAGSLAGGGNEQFFGPGTRLTVL.

This clonotype was recorded a few times. The V call is TRBV3-1, the J call TRBJ1-6; 7 nucleotides agree with TRBD1. The trim removed 1 base at V and 13 bases at J, leaving 7 bases unmatched. This CDR3 comprises 14 residues. CDR1 LGHDT and CDR2 YNNKEL come from the germline V gene (reference sequence). CDR3: CASSQGQGHSPLHF. CDR3 in DNA: TGTGCCAGCAGCCAAGGACAGGGCCACAGTCCCCTCCACTTT.

The table lists this clonotype with many counts. V usage is TRBV28 and J usage is TRBJ1-4, with D unresolved. The V gene's germline CDR1 is MDHEN and CDR2 SYDVKM. V lost 4 bases and J lost 7, with 1 base in between. The CDR3 totals 10 residues. For the CDR3, the DNA is TGTGCCAGCAGTTCTGAAAAACTGTTTTTT. It is translated as CASSSEKLFF.

The sample holds a few counts of this clonotype. The chain links TRBV4-1 to TRBJ2-1, with 12 bases matching TRBD2. CDR3 size: 17 residues. With V trimmed by 6 bases and J by 0 bases, 6 bases remained unmatched. Germline CDR1 and CDR2: MGHRA and YSYEKL. The CDR3 loop is CASSSLAGGSSYNEQFF. The CDR3 nucleotides are TGCGCCAGCAGTAGCCTAGCGGGGGGGAGCTCCTACAATGAGCAGTTCTTC.

This clonotype has more than one count but fewer than ten. The gene calls are TRBV7-8 and TRBJ2-1, with TRBD2 as a possible D gene (6 bases). This CDR3 is 15 amino acids long. The V and J ends lost 3 bases and 4 bases respectively, with 13 bases between them. The germline V gene has CDR1 SGHVS and CDR2 FQNEAQ. The CDR3 DNA reads as TGTGCCAGCAGCTTTCAACTAGCCGGGTACAATGAGCAGTTCTTC. As protein: CASSFQLAGYNEQFF. The full variable domain, with the rest looked up from reference TRBV7-8 and TRBJ2-1, is GAGVSQSPRYKVAKRGQDVALRCDPISGHVSLFWYQQALGQGPEFLTYFQNEAQLDKSGLPSDRFFAERPEGSVSTLKIQRTQQEDSAVYLCASSFQLAGYNEQFFGPGTRLTVL.

There are many counts of this clonotype. J is TRBJ2-3 and V is TRBV18; 8 bases match TRBD2. Germline CDR1 reads KGHSH; CDR2 reads LQKENI. The CDR3 length is 18 residues. The trim removed 4 bases at V and 3 bases at J, leaving 15 bases unmatched. The CDR3 loop reads CASSQWNGLAGRTDTQYF. As DNA, the CDR3 is TGTGCCAGCTCACAGTGGAACGGGCTAGCGGGCCGAACAGATACGCAGTATTTT.

This clonotype was recorded at least ten times. The chain links TRBV5-1 to TRBJ2-3; D gene uncertain. Germline V gives CDR1 SGHRS, CDR2 YFSETQ. V dropped 0 bases and J dropped 2 bases, with 10 bases sitting between them. This CDR3 is 15 amino acids long. The CDR3 DNA follows: TGCGCCAGCAGCTTGGTTTCCGGCCCCACAGATACGCAGTATTTT. Encoded protein: CASSLVSGPTDTQYF.

This sequence joins TRBV20-1 and TRBJ2-5; the match to TRBD2 covers 13 bases. V lost 5 bases and J lost 4; bases outside the gene matches: 4. Germline CDR1 is DFQATT and CDR2 is SNEGSKA (reference sequence). This CDR3 has 14 amino acids. In DNA form, the CDR3 reads TGCAGTGCTTGGACTAGCGGGAGAGGAGAGACCCAGTACTTC. This encodes CSAWTSGRGETQYF.

This clonotype was seen many times. J is TRBJ1-1 and V is TRBV21-1; the D call TRBD1 from the table was never checked on the DNA. TRBV21-1 is noted as a pseudogene. CDR3 length: 19 residues. CDR3 region: CASSKFLGQGAHMNTEAFF. Written as DNA, the CDR3 is TGTGCCAGCAGCAAATTCTTGGGCCAGGGGGCTCACATGAACACTGAAGCTTTCTTT.

The V gene is TRBV9, the J gene TRBJ2-1, with D unclear. Per germline, CDR1 SGDLS and CDR2 YYNGEE. V dropped 4 bases and J dropped 9 bases, with 20 bases sitting between them. This CDR3 is 15 amino acids long. The CDR3 reads CASSPNAAGIFEQFF. As DNA, the CDR3 is TGTGCCAGCAGCCCGAACGCGGCTGGCATTTTTGAGCAGTTCTTC.

The chain couples TRBV7-4 to TRBJ2-3; D is unresolved. The ends were cut back, 5 bases at V and 1 base at J, with 13 bases in the middle. CDR1 is SGHVT and CDR2 is SQSDAQ in the germline V gene. The CDR3 is 15 residues long. CDR3 sequence: CASSVCPPGTDTQYF. The CDR3, as DNA: TGTGCCAGCAGCGTCTGCCCTCCCGGCACAGATACGCAGTATTTT.

The chain links TRBV18 to TRBJ1-1, with a possible D match to TRBD1 (6 bases). The CDR3 contains 15 residues. Trimming left V 1 base short and J 1 base short, with 10 bases between. CDR1 KGHSH and CDR2 LQKENI come from the germline V gene. CDR3 in amino acids: CASSPLGTQNTEAFF. The CDR3 nucleotides are TGTGCCAGCTCACCACTTGGGACACAGAACACTGAAGCTTTCTTT.

The sample holds many counts of this clonotype. The chain links TRBV28 to TRBJ1-5, with D uncertain. CDR3 length: 13 amino acids. CDR1 MDHEN and CDR2 SYDVKM come from the germline V gene. Trimming shortened V by 4 bases and J by 11 bases, and 15 bases separated the two germline ends. CDR3 sequence: CASSWAKPPTQHF. DNA of the CDR3: TGTGCCAGCAGTTGGGCCAAACCCCCCACCCAGCATTTT.

This clonotype has ten or more counts. The chain employs TRBV7-9 and TRBJ2-3; D is unclear. V was cut by 5 bases and J by 2 bases, with 14 bases left in between. CDR3 length: 15 amino acids. Looked up from germline, CDR1 is SEHNR and CDR2 is FQNEAQ (reference sequence). As DNA, the CDR3 is TGTGCCAGCAGCCCCGGTACAATGAACACAGATACGCAGTATTTT. Its protein is CASSPGTMNTDTQYF.

This chain joins TRBV7-2 and TRBJ2-3; 9 bases match TRBD2. The CDR3 sequence is 17 residues long. V lost 5 bases, J lost 2 bases, and 11 bases stayed unmatched. Germline V CDR1 and CDR2: SGHTA, FQGNSA. In nucleotides, the CDR3 is TGTGCCAGCAGCACATTAGGGGGCGGGGGGGCCACAGATACGCAGTATTTT. This gives the protein CASSTLGGGGATDTQYF.